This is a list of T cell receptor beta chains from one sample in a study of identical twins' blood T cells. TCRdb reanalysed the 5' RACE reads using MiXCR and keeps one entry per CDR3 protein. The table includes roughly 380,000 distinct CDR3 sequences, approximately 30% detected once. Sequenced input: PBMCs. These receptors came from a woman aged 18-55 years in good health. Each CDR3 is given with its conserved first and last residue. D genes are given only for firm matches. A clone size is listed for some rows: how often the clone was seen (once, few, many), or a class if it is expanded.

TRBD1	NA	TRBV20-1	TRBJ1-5	TGCAGTGCTAGTACAGGGGGCGGACAGCCCCAGCATTTT	CSASTGGGQPQHF
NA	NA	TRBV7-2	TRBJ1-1	TGTGCCAGCAGCGTTGCTTCGAACACTGAAGCTTTCTTT	CASSVASNTEAFF
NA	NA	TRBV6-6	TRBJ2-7	TGTGCCAGCAGTTACTCGACCAGGGGCGGGTCGGTCGAGCAGTACTTC	CASSYSTRGGSVEQYF
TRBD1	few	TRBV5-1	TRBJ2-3	TGCGCCAGCAGCTTGGCCGGACAGGGTTTACCCAGTACGCAGTATTTT	CASSLAGQGLPSTQYF
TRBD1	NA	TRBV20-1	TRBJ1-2	TGCAGTGCTAGGCGGGACAGTACCTATGGCTACACCTTC	CSARRDSTYGYTF
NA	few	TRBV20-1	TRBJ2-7	TGCAGTGCTAGACTTCAGCAGCACGAGCAGTACTTC	CSARLQQHEQYF
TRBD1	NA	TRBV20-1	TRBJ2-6	TGCAGTGCTCGGGACAGAACCTCTGGGGCCAACGTCCTGACTTTC	CSARDRTSGANVLTF
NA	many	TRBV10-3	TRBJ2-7	TGTGCCATCAGTGTGGGACCGGGCGACGAGCAGTACTTC	CAISVGPGDEQYF
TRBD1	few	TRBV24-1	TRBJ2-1	TGTGCCACCAGTGCGGGACAGGGGGTCAATGAGCAGTTCTTC	CATSAGQGVNEQFF
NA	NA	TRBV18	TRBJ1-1	TGTGCCAGCTCACTCGGACGGACCCATGAAGCTTTCTTT	CASSLGRTHEAFF
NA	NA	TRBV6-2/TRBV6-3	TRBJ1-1	TGTGCCAGCAGTTTTATCGGGGGCGGTGAAGCTTTCTTT	CASSFIGGGEAFF
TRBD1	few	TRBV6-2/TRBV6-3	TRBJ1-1	TGTGCCACGAGGGACAGGGAGAACACTGAAGCTTTCTTT	CATRDRENTEAFF